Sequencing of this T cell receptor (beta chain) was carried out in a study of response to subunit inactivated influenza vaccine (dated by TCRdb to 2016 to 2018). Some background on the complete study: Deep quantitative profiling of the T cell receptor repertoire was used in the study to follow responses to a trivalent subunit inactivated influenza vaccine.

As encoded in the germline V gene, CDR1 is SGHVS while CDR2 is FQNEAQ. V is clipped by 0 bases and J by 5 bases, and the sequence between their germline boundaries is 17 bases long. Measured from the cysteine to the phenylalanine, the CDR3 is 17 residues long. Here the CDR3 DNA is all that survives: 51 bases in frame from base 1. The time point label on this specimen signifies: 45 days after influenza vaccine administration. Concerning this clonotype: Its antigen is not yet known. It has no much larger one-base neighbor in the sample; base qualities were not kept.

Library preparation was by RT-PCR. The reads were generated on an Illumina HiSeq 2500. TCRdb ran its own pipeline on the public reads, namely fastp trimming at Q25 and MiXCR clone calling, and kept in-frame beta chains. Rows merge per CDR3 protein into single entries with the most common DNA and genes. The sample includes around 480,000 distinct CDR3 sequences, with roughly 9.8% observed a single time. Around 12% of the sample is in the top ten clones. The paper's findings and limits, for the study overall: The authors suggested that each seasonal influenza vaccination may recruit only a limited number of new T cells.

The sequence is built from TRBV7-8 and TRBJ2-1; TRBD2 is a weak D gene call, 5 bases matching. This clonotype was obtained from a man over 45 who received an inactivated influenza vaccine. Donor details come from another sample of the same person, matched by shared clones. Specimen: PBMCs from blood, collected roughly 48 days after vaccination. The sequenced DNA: TGTGCCAGCAGCTTAGCTCCCGGGGAAAATTGGGACAATGAGCAGTTCTTC. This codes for CASSLAPGENWDNEQFF.